The source of this T cell receptor beta chain is a study of shared clonotypes between healthy human individuals. The CDR3 sequence is 14 residues long. CDR1 and CDR2 from the germline V gene are SGHDT and YYEEEE. Trimming cost V 0 bases and J 4 bases, with 8 bases left between them. As for this clone: Its target is unknown.

Study observations and caveats: Genetic and exposure-history diversity was limited by the small donor number.

Unsorted PBMC contributed 300 ng DNA, roughly 30,000 T cell genomes, to each replicate PCR. Only in-frame clones appear in the TCRdb table, and some are missing; sequencing was by immunoSEQ multiplex PCR. The repertoire has about 520,000 clones, roughly 80% of them found once; the top ten carry 12%. Each unsorted sample relied on about 90 million PBMCs as its source of genomic DNA. Sequencing input: PBMCs. The sequence was collected from a woman aged 35 to 49 in good health. Some clones in this sample may be carry-over from other donors' samples. V usage is TRBV5-6 and J usage is TRBJ1-3; D perhaps matches TRBD1 (5 bases). CDR3: CASSLGQQGNTIYF. CDR3 DNA sequence: TGTGCCAGCAGCTTGGGACAGCAAGGAAACACCATATATTTT. Variable domain in full (rest from reference TRBV5-6 and TRBJ1-3): DAGVTQSPTHLIKTRGQQVTLRCSPKSGHDTVSWYQQALGQGPQFIFQYYEEEERQRGNFPDRFSGHQFPNYSSELNVNALLLGDSALYLCASSLGQQGNTIYFGEGSWLTVV.